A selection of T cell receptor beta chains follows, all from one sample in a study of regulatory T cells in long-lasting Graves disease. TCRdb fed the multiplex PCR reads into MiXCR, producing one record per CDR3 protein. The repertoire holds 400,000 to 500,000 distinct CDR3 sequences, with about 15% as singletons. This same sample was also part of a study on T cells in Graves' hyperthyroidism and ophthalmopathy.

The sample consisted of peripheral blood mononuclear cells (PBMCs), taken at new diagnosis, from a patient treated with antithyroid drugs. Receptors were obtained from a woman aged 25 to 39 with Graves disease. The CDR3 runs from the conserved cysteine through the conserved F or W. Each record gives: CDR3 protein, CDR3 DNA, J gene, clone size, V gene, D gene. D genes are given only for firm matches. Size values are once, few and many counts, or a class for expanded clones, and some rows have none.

CDR3aa: CASSLPYSYSNQPQHF; CDR3nt: TGTGCCAGCAGCCTACCCTACAGTTATAGCAATCAGCCCCAGCATTTT; j_gene: TRBJ1-5; abundance: -; v_gene: TRBV5-6; d_gene: -
CDR3aa: CASRLDSRHAEAFF; CDR3nt: TGTGCCAGTCGACTGGACAGTCGTCACGCTGAAGCTTTCTTT; j_gene: TRBJ1-1; abundance: many; v_gene: TRBV12-3/TRBV12-4; d_gene: -
CDR3aa: CASSSPSRDRVYEQYF; CDR3nt: TGTGCCAGCAGCTCTCCTTCGCGGGACAGGGTCTACGAGCAGTACTTC; j_gene: TRBJ2-7; abundance: -; v_gene: TRBV5-6; d_gene: TRBD1
CDR3aa: CASSEERDNEQFF; CDR3nt: TGTGCCAGCAGTGAAGAAAGGGACAATGAGCAGTTCTTC; j_gene: TRBJ2-1; abundance: -; v_gene: TRBV6-1; d_gene: -
CDR3aa: CASSFLQGGGSPLHF; CDR3nt: TGTGCCAGCAGCTTTTTACAGGGGGGGGGTTCACCCCTCCACTTT; j_gene: TRBJ1-6; abundance: few; v_gene: TRBV11-2; d_gene: TRBD1
CDR3aa: CSARDILAGGGGELFF; CDR3nt: TGCAGTGCTAGAGATATCCTAGCGGGAGGCGGCGGGGAGCTGTTTTTT; j_gene: TRBJ2-2; abundance: few; v_gene: TRBV20-1; d_gene: TRBD2
CDR3aa: CAIRDRDTGEQYF; CDR3nt: TGTGCCATCAGAGACAGGGACACTGGCGAGCAGTACTTC; j_gene: TRBJ2-7; abundance: many; v_gene: TRBV10-3; d_gene: TRBD1
CDR3aa: CASSLALGLNNEQFF; CDR3nt: TGTGCTAGCAGCTTAGCGCTCGGACTTAACAATGAGCAGTTCTTC; j_gene: TRBJ2-1; abundance: many; v_gene: TRBV7-7; d_gene: -
CDR3aa: CASSIRDGTSYEQYF; CDR3nt: TGTGCCAGTAGTATTAGGGACGGAACCTCCTACGAGCAGTACTTC; j_gene: TRBJ2-7; abundance: once; v_gene: TRBV19; d_gene: -
CDR3aa: CASIQGADTQYF; CDR3nt: TGTGCCAGCATCCAGGGCGCAGATACGCAGTATTTT; j_gene: TRBJ2-3; abundance: many; v_gene: TRBV12-3/TRBV12-4; d_gene: -
CDR3aa: CASSYSSRTAVTDTQYF; CDR3nt: TGTGCCAGCAGTTACTCGAGCAGGACGGCCGTCACAGATACGCAGTATTTT; j_gene: TRBJ2-3; abundance: many; v_gene: TRBV6-6; d_gene: -
CDR3aa: CASSFGLHNEQFF; CDR3nt: TGTGCCAGCAGTTTTGGGCTTCACAATGAGCAGTTCTTC; j_gene: TRBJ2-1; abundance: many; v_gene: TRBV12-3/TRBV12-4; d_gene: -
CDR3aa: CSVPGLAGNEQFF; CDR3nt: TGCAGCGTACCGGGACTAGCGGGGAATGAGCAGTTCTTC; j_gene: TRBJ2-1; abundance: -; v_gene: TRBV29-1; d_gene: TRBD2
CDR3aa: CASSLRQREAFF; CDR3nt: TGTGCCAGCAGCTTAAGACAGCGTGAAGCTTTCTTT; j_gene: TRBJ1-1; abundance: many; v_gene: TRBV11-2; d_gene: -
CDR3aa: CASSEGGRWEGYTF; CDR3nt: TGTGCCAGCAGTGAAGGGGGCAGGTGGGAGGGCTACACCTTC; j_gene: TRBJ1-2; abundance: -; v_gene: TRBV25-1; d_gene: -
CDR3aa: CASSPTGSYEQYF; CDR3nt: TGCGCCAGCAGTCCCACAGGGAGCTACGAGCAGTACTTC; j_gene: TRBJ2-7; abundance: many; v_gene: TRBV4-1; d_gene: -
CDR3aa: CASSYKGQPQHF; CDR3nt: TGTGCCAGCAGTTACAAGGGGCAGCCCCAGCATTTT; j_gene: TRBJ1-5; abundance: many; v_gene: TRBV27; d_gene: -
CDR3aa: CSARDVAGGADTQYF; CDR3nt: TGCAGTGCTAGGGATGTAGCGGGTGGGGCAGATACGCAGTATTTT; j_gene: TRBJ2-3; abundance: many; v_gene: TRBV20-1; d_gene: TRBD2
CDR3aa: CASSVEGQGLEQFF; CDR3nt: TGTGCCAGCAGCGTAGAAGGTCAGGGTCTTGAGCAGTTCTTC; j_gene: TRBJ2-1; abundance: many; v_gene: TRBV9; d_gene: -
CDR3aa: CSATHPQLPGNEQFF; CDR3nt: TGCAGTGCTACTCACCCACAGCTGCCGGGCAATGAGCAGTTCTTC; j_gene: TRBJ2-1; abundance: -; v_gene: TRBV20-1; d_gene: -
CDR3aa: CASSFPGTGGSADIYNGQFF; CDR3nt: TGTGCCAGCAGTTTCCCCGGGACAGGGGGCTCAGCGGATATTTACAATGGGCAGTTCTTC; j_gene: TRBJ2-1; abundance: -; v_gene: TRBV27; d_gene: TRBD1
CDR3aa: CASSLVPRDQETQYF; CDR3nt: TGTGCCAGCAGCTTAGTTCCCCGGGACCAAGAGACCCAGTACTTC; j_gene: TRBJ2-5; abundance: many; v_gene: TRBV7-9; d_gene: -
CDR3aa: CSARGGQGLTQPQHF; CDR3nt: TGCAGTGCAAGAGGAGGACAGGGCCTTACGCAGCCCCAGCATTTT; j_gene: TRBJ1-5; abundance: many; v_gene: TRBV20-1; d_gene: TRBD1
CDR3aa: CASSFYPDGSNQPQHF; CDR3nt: TGTGCCAGTAGTTTTTACCCGGACGGTAGCAATCAGCCCCAGCATTTT; j_gene: TRBJ1-5; abundance: -; v_gene: TRBV19; d_gene: -
CDR3aa: CASSIGRRGWYEQYF; CDR3nt: TGTGCCAGTAGTATCGGGAGAAGGGGCTGGTACGAGCAGTACTTC; j_gene: TRBJ2-7; abundance: -; v_gene: TRBV19; d_gene: -
CDR3aa: CASRGGTTNSPLHF; CDR3nt: TGTGCCAGCAGAGGGGGGACTACTAATTCACCCCTCCACTTT; j_gene: TRBJ1-6; abundance: many; v_gene: TRBV13; d_gene: -
CDR3aa: CASSFNRGTGELFF; CDR3nt: TGTGCCAGCAGCTTCAACAGGGGCACCGGGGAGCTGTTTTTT; j_gene: TRBJ2-2; abundance: -; v_gene: TRBV5-4; d_gene: TRBD1